This T cell receptor beta chain was recovered during a study of T cell changes during pregnancy in multiple sclerosis. The sample holds one count of this clone. The CDR3 runs 14 residues. CDR1 is SGHVS and CDR2 is FNYEAQ in the germline V gene. Trimming at V came to 2 bases and at J to 3 bases, leaving 4 bases not matched to a gene. The repertoire was sequenced with immunoSEQ multiplex PCR; TCRdb's copy has only in-frame clones and lacks some. The table records more than 50,000 clones, roughly 87% of them present only once. The specimen comprised peripheral blood, sampled in the first trimester of pregnancy. This clonotype originated in a female donor with multiple sclerosis, enrolled in a pregnancy study. The chain recombines TRBV7-6 with TRBJ2-7, with 7 positions matching TRBD1. This CDR3 reads CASSLRAGGYEQYF. The CDR3 nucleotides are TGTGCCAGCAGCTTAAGGGCAGGGGGCTACGAGCAGTACTTC.